The clone carrying this T cell receptor beta chain was observed a single time. This CDR3 has 19 amino acids. V was clipped by 3 bases and J by 1 base; unmatched bases: 16. The germline V gene encodes CDR1 SGHRS and CDR2 YFSETQ. The authors' processing: Reference gene primer amplification gave nucleated cell count estimates. Only in-frame clones appear in the TCRdb table, and some are missing; sequencing was by immunoSEQ multiplex PCR. V, J and clone size derive from that table, while D and trimming were established from the DNA sequence. The table has 400,000 to 550,000 clones, 70% to 90% seen once. This record belongs to a study of blood T cell repertoires in COVID-19. Background on the study: Acute-phase and convalescent COVID-19 samples originated in the United States, Italy and Spain. Nucleic acid was either cDNA or gDNA, and it came from T cells, B-cell-depleted T cells, or PBMCs.

V and J are TRBV5-1 and TRBJ1-1; 9 bases agree with TRBD1. Sample: PBMCs or T cells enriched from blood (not recorded which). This clonotype was obtained from a woman between 18 and 29 years old with acute COVID-19. In DNA, the CDR3 is TGCGCCAGCAGCTCCCGGGTGGACAGGGGACGTGGTGGGAACACTGAAGCTTTCTTT. It codes for CASSSRVDRGRGGNTEAFF. The variable domain in full, with the rest retrieved from reference TRBV5-1 and TRBJ1-1, is KAGVTQTPRYLIKTRGQQVTLSCSPISGHRSVSWYQQTPGQGLQFLFEYFSETQRNKGNFPGRFSGRQFSNSRSEMNVSTLELGDSALYLCASSSRVDRGRGGNTEAFFGQGTRLTVV.